This T cell receptor beta chain was sequenced in a study of Graves' ophthalmopathy and Graves' hyperthyroidism. This clonotype showed up many times. Amplification targeted the TCR beta CDR3 regions, with RNA transcripts as the source material. HTBI primers primed a first-round RT-PCR, and a second-round multiplex PCR followed. MiXCR, run by TCRdb on the multiplex PCR reads, gives a single entry per CDR3 protein. Of roughly 480,000 distinct CDR3 sequences listed, 14% were seen once; the top ten hold 9.5% to 10%. The CDR3 consists of 16 residues. The V end was cut by 0 bases, the J end by 6 bases, with 20 bases between. Looked up from germline, CDR1 is DFQATT and CDR2 is SNEGSKA (reference sequence).

This TCR derives from a woman aged 25 to 45 with Graves' ophthalmopathy. This chain joins TRBV20-1 and TRBJ2-5; D not resolved. Sequencing input: blood. The CDR3 sequence: CSAREDTAATLKTQYF. The CDR3 DNA sequence: TGCAGTGCTAGAGAAGACACGGCAGCTACATTAAAGACCCAGTACTTC.